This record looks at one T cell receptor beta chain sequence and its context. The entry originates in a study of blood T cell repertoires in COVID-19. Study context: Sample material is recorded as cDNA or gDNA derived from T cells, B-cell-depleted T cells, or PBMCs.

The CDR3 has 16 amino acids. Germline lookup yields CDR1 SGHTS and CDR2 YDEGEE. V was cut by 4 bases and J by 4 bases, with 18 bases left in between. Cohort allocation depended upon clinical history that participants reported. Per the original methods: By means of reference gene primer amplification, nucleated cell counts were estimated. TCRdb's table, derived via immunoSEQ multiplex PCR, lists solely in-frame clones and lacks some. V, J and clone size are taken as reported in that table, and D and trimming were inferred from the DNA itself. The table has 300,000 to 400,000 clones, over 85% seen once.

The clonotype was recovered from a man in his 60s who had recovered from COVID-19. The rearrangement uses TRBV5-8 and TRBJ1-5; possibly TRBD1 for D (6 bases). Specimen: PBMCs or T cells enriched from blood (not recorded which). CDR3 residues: CASSHGGGAGNQPQHF. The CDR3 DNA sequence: TGTGCCAGCAGCCACGGCGGGGGGGCTGGGAATCAGCCCCAGCATTTT.